The 10 T cell receptor beta chains in this list originate from one sample, sequenced in a study of T and B cells in COVID-19 patients. Multiplex PCR with BIOMED2 TRB-A/B primer pools amplified TRB rearrangements. TCRdb itself ran the multiplex PCR reads through MiXCR, one entry per CDR3 protein. The table shows around 16,000 distinct CDR3 sequences, with 27% occurring only once. From blood, roughly 250-500 ng of genomic DNA served as TRB template. Sequencing input: blood. The source is a human donor who had recovered from COVID-19.

The chain couples TRBV19 to TRBJ2-3; 8 positions agree with TRBD1. CDR1 and CDR2 (germline): LNHDA, SQIVND (reference sequence). V was clipped by 6 bases and J by 0 bases; unmatched bases: 5. CDR3 length: 15 residues. CDR3 in amino acids: CASSADRASTDTQYF. CDR3 bases: TGTGCCAGTAGCGCGGACAGGGCTAGCACAGATACGCAGTATTTT.

This clonotype is termed medium-sized. J is TRBJ2-6 and V is TRBV29-1; 7 bases line up with TRBD1. Germline V CDR1 and CDR2: SQVTM, ANQGSEA. This CDR3 is built from 17 residues. Trimming removed 6 bases from V and 0 bases from J; junction bases left unmatched: 11. The CDR3 sequence: CSVETGTARSGANVLTF. In DNA form, the CDR3 reads TGCAGCGTGGAAACCGGGACAGCTCGCTCTGGGGCCAACGTCCTGACTTTC.

The chain has TRBV24-1 and TRBJ1-2, with a possible D match to TRBD1 (6 bases). In germline, CDR1 is KGHDR, CDR2 SFDVKD. This CDR3 region has 13 residues. Between the trimmed V and J ends, which lost 5 bases and 4 bases, there was a span of 10 bases. The CDR3 loop reads CATSAGAVYGYTF. In DNA form, the CDR3 reads TGTGCCACCAGTGCGGGGGCTGTCTATGGCTACACCTTC.

By sample share, this clonotype is medium-sized. The gene calls are TRBV29-1 and TRBJ2-2; D ambiguous. The CDR3 runs to 13 residues. Germline assignment: CDR1 SQVTM and CDR2 ANQGSEA. Trimming pared 6 bases from V and 1 base from J, leaving 9 bases between. As DNA, the CDR3 is TGCAGCGTGGGCCCAAGGAACACCGGGGAGCTGTTTTTT. This sequence encodes CSVGPRNTGELFF.

V and J are TRBV7-6 and TRBJ2-7, with a tentative D call TRBD1 (5 bases). CDR3 length equals 15 residues. Germline CDR1 is SGHVS and CDR2 is FNYEAQ. Trimming removed 5 bases from V and 2 bases from J, with 16 bases in between. The CDR3 reads CASSAKGALAYEQYF. CDR3 nucleotide sequence: TGTGCCAGCAGCGCCAAAGGGGCCCTGGCCTACGAGCAGTACTTC. Using reference TRBV7-6 and TRBJ2-7 for the parts outside the CDR3, the full variable domain is GAGVSQSPRYKVTKRGQDVALRCDPISGHVSLYWYRQALGQGPEFLTYFNYEAQQDKSGLPNDRFSAERPEGSISTLTIQRTEQRDSAMYRCASSAKGALAYEQYFGPGTRLTVT.

This clonotype was recorded once. The CDR3 nucleotides are TGTGCCGTTCCCCGGGCCACGAATGGCTACACCTTC. This translates into CAVPRATNGYTF. The V and J genes are TRBV10-3 and TRBJ1-2; unclear D gene. CDR3 length: 12 amino acids. The V gene's germline CDR1 is ENHRY and CDR2 SYGVKD. Trimming took off 11 bases at V and 6 bases at J, with 16 bases between the two ends.

By share, this clonotype ranks as medium-sized. The genes are TRBV5-6 and TRBJ2-2; D might be TRBD2 (6 bases). The V and J ends lost 3 bases and 2 bases respectively, with 17 bases between them. CDR1 is SGHDT and CDR2 is YYEEEE in the germline V gene. This CDR3 spans 17 amino acids. CDR3 amino acids: CASSWPGGPTNTGELFF. DNA of the CDR3: TGTGCCAGCAGCTGGCCCGGAGGGCCGACAAACACCGGGGAGCTGTTTTTT.

Note on this clonotype: This may arise from a read error, as a much more abundant clone is one base away. The chain couples TRBV19 to TRBJ1-2, with 10 positions matching TRBD1. The CDR3 length is 15 residues. Trimming cost V 5 bases and J 8 bases; bases outside gene matches: 11. Germline-derived CDR1 and CDR2 are LNHDA and SQIVND (reference sequence). CDR3 sequence: CASSAGLGTGDGYTF. The CDR3 DNA is TGTGCCAGTAGTGCGGGACTCGGGACAGGGGACGGCTACACCTTC. Combining the CDR3 with reference TRBV19 and TRBJ1-2 gives the whole variable domain DGGITQSPKYLFRKEGQNVTLSCEQNLNHDAMYWYRQDPGQGLRLIYYSQIVNDFQKGDIAEGYSVSREKKESFPLTVTSAQKNPTAFYLCASSAGLGTGDGYTFGSGTRLTVV.

This clonotype appeared a few times. V and J are TRBV6-5 and TRBJ1-5, with D hard to call. Germline CDR1 MNHEY, CDR2 SVGAGI. The germline V and J ends were trimmed by 2 bases and 7 bases, with 9 bases remaining between them. The CDR3 loop spans 13 amino acids. The CDR3 DNA is TGTGCCAGCAGTTACCGGGCCGGGCAGCCCCAGCATTTT. Translation: CASSYRAGQPQHF.

This clonotype is labeled medium-sized. The rearrangement links TRBV29-1 to TRBJ1-2; 9 nucleotides line up with TRBD1. CDR1 and CDR2 from the germline V gene are SQVTM and ANQGSEA. The CDR3 is 10 residues long. Trimming cost V 7 bases and J 7 bases; bases outside gene matches: 1. This chain's CDR3 is CSDRGPGYTF. DNA of the CDR3: TGCAGCGACAGGGGGCCTGGCTACACCTTC.